This section outlines one TCR beta chain sequence together with its context. CDR1 and CDR2 from the germline V gene are MNHEY and SVGEGT. The CDR3 contains 14 residues. Trimming pared 2 bases from V and 6 bases from J, leaving 14 bases between. The data originate from a study of blood T cell repertoires in COVID-19. On the study more broadly: Sources were T cells, B-cell-depleted T cells, or PBMCs; the material itself was cDNA or gDNA.

TCRdb's table, derived via immunoSEQ multiplex PCR, lists solely in-frame clones and lacks some. The sample holds tens of thousands of clones, about nine tenths seen once. The TCR was taken from a man aged 25 to 45 with acute or convalescent COVID-19. The sequenced sample consisted of peripheral blood. This sequence joins TRBV6-2 or TRBV6-3 and TRBJ2-7, with D maybe TRBD1 (5 bases). CDR3 nucleotides: TGTGCCAGCAGTTACGGAATTCAGGGTTCCGAGCAGTACTTC. Its protein is CASSYGIQGSEQYF.